This T cell receptor (beta chain) was found in a study of breast tumors, draining lymph nodes, adjacent tissues. This clonotype was seen ten or more times. TCRdb recomputed calls from the multiplex PCR reads with MiXCR, one row per CDR3 protein. The data show some 150,000 distinct CDR3 sequences, with around a third seen just once and 3.8% held by the top ten. Samples came from axillary lymph nodes draining the breast cancer. Sequenced material: axillary lymph node tissue. This clonotype was obtained from a female donor with breast cancer. Some clones in this sample may be carry-over from other donors' samples.

CDR3 sequence reads: CASSISRGFSTDTQYF. DNA of the CDR3: TGTGCCAGCAGCATCTCAAGGGGCTTCAGCACAGATACGCAGTATTTT. The rearrangement uses TRBV7-8 and TRBJ2-3; D possibly corresponds to TRBD1 (5 bases). Germline loops: CDR1 SGHVS, CDR2 FQNEAQ. The CDR3 spans 16 residues. V was clipped by 5 bases and J by 0 bases, with 15 bases between them.